This T cell receptor beta chain was recorded in a study of shared clonotypes between healthy human individuals. Study-level information: The donor pool was made up of a couple of women and three men aged 18 to 49. Whole-study findings and limits: Investigators collected only blood, and repertoires in tissues likely differ. Clonotype sharing among the donors was expected to vary with sequencing depth.

Measured with immunoSEQ multiplex PCR; TCRdb has only the in-frame clones, and not every one. The sample yields about 490,000 clones, over 65% seen once. The unsorted samples had 80 million to 95 million PBMCs used for genomic DNA. CDR3 length: 16 amino acids. The V end lost 6 bases, the J end lost 2 bases, and 19 bases lay between the germline ends. Looked up from germline, CDR1 is LNHDA and CDR2 is SQIVND (reference sequence). As regards this clone: Antigen specificity is unknown.

The TCR comes from a woman in her thirties or forties in good health. Some clones in this sample may be carry-over from other donors' samples. The material sequenced was PBMCs. The rearrangement links TRBV19 to TRBJ1-2; the D is unclear. For the CDR3, the DNA is TGTGCCAGTAGCAAAGGAAGGACGGATAACAACTATGGCTACACCTTC. Translated, it gives CASSKGRTDNNYGYTF.